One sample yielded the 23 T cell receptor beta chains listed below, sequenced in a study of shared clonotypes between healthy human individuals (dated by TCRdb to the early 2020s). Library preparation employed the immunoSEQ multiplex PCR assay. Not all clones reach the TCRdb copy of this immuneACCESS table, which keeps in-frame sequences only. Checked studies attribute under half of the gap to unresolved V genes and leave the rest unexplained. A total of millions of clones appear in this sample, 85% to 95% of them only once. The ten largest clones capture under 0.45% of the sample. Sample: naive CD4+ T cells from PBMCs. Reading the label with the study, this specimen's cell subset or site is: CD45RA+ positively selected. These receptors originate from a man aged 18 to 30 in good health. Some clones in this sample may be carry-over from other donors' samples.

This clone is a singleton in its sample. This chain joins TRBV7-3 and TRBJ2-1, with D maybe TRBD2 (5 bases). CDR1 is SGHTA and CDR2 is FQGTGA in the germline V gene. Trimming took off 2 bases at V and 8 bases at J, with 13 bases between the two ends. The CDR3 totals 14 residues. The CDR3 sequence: CASSLGPGSHEQFF. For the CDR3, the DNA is TGTGCCAGCAGCTTAGGTCCGGGGTCCCATGAGCAGTTCTTC.

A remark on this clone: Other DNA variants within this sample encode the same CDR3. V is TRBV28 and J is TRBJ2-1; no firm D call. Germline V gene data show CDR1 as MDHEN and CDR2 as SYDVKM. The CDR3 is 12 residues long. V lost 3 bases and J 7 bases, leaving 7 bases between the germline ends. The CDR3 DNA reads TGTGCCAGCAGTTTGTCCAGGAATGAGCAGTTCTTC. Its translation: CASSLSRNEQFF.

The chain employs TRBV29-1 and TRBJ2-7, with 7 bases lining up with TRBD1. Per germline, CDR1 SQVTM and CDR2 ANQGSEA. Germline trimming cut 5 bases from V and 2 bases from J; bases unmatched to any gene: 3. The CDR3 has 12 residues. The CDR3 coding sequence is TGCAGCGTTTCCGACAGGGCCTACGAGCAGTACTTC. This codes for CSVSDRAYEQYF.

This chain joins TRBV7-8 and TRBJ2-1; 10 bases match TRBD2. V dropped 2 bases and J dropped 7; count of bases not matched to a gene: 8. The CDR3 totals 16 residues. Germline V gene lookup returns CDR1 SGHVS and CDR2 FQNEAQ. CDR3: CASSLKREGRLNEQFF. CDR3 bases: TGTGCCAGCAGCTTAAAGCGGGAGGGCCGTTTAAATGAGCAGTTCTTC.

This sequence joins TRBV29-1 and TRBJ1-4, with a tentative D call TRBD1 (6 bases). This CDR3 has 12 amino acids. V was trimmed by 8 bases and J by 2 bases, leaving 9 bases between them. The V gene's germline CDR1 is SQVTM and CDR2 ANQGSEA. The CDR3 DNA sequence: TGCAGCTGGCAGGGGACTAATGAAAAACTGTTTTTT. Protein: CSWQGTNEKLFF.

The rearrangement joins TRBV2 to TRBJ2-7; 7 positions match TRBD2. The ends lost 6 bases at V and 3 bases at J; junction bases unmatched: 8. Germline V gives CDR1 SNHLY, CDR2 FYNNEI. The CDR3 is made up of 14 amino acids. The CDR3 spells CASRGRAYSYEQYF. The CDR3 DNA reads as TGTGCCAGCAGGGGGAGGGCCTACAGCTACGAGCAGTACTTC.

For the CDR3, the DNA is TGTGCCACCAGCGCAGGGGCCGGCACAGATACGCAGTATTTT. It encodes CATSAGAGTDTQYF. V and J are TRBV15 and TRBJ2-3; D might be TRBD1 (6 bases). The CDR3 runs to 14 residues. V was clipped by 5 bases and J by 1 base, with 10 bases between them. In germline, CDR1 is LNHNV, CDR2 YYDKDF (reference sequence).

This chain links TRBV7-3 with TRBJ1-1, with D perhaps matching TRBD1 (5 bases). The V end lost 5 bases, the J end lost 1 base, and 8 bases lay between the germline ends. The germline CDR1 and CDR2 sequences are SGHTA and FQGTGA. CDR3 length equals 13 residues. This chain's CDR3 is CASSRRGNTEAFF. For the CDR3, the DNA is TGTGCCAGCAGCCGTAGGGGGAACACTGAAGCTTTCTTT.

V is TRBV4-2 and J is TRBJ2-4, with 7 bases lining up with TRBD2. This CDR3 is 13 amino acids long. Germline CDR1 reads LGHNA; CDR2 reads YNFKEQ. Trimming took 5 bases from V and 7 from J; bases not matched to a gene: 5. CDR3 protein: CASSGSSGNIQYF. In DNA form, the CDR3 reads TGTGCCAGCAGCGGTAGTAGCGGGAACATTCAGTACTTC.

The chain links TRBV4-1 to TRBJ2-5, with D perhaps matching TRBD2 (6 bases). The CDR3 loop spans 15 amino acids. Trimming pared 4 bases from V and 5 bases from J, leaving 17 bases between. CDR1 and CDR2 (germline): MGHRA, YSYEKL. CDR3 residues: CASSREAQGLETQYF. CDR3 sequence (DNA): TGCGCCAGCAGCCGAGAGGCTCAGGGACTCGAGACCCAGTACTTC.

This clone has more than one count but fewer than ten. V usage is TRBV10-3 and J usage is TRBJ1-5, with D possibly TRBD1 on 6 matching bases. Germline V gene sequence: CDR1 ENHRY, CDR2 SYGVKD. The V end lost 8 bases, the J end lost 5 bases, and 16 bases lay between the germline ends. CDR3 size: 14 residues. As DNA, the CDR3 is TGTGCCATCCGGCCCGGGGGGCTGGATCAGCCCCAGCATTTT. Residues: CAIRPGGLDQPQHF.

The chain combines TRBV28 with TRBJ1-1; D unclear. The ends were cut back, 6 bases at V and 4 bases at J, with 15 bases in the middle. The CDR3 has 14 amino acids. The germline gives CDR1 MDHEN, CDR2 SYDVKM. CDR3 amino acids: CASSHRTYGTEAFF. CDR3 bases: TGTGCCAGCAGCCATAGGACCTACGGCACTGAAGCTTTCTTT.

The CDR3 nucleotides are TGTGCCAGCACCCCGGTTTGGAGCGGCGAGACCCAGTACTTC. It is translated as CASTPVWSGETQYF. The chain carries TRBV2 and TRBJ2-5, with a weak D call TRBD2 (5 bases). V shed 7 bases and J shed 5 bases, with 17 bases lying between them. This CDR3 region has 14 residues. Per germline, CDR1 SNHLY and CDR2 FYNNEI.

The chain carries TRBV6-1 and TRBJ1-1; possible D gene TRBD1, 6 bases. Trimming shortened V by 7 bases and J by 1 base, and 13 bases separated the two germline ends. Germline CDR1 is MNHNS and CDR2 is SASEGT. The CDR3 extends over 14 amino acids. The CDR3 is CASTKTGPNTEAFF. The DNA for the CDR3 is TGTGCCAGCACTAAAACAGGGCCGAACACTGAAGCTTTCTTT.

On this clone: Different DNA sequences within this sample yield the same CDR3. CDR3 region: CASSQTGNYGYTF. As DNA, the CDR3 is TGTGCCAGCAGCCAGACAGGAAACTATGGCTACACCTTC. This chain joins TRBV7-3 and TRBJ1-2, with D perhaps matching TRBD1 (6 bases). CDR1 is SGHTA, CDR2 FQGTGA, per germline. This CDR3 comprises 13 residues. The V gene lost 5 bases and the J gene lost 2 bases, with 9 bases spanning the gap.

CDR3 loop: CASSLGWGGSETQYF. CDR3 coding DNA: TGTGCCAGCAGCCTCGGGTGGGGGGGATCAGAGACCCAGTACTTC. The chain combines TRBV7-2 with TRBJ2-5, with 7 bases fitting TRBD2. The CDR3 loop spans 15 amino acids. Germline values: CDR1 SGHTA, CDR2 FQGNSA. Trimming at V came to 5 bases and at J to 4 bases, leaving 10 bases not matched to a gene.

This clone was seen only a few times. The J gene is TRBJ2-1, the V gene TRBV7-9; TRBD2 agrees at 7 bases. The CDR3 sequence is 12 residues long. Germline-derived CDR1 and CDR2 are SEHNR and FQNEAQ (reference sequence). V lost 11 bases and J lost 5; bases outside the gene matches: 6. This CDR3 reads CAGSGTNNEQFF. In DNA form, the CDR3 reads TGTGCCGGCTCCGGGACTAACAATGAGCAGTTCTTC.

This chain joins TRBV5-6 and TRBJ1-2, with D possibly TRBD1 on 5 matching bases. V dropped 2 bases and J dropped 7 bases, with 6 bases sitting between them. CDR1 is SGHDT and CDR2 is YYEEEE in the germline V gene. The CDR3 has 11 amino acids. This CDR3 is CASSFQGGYTF. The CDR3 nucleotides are TGTGCCAGCAGCTTTCAGGGTGGCTACACCTTC.

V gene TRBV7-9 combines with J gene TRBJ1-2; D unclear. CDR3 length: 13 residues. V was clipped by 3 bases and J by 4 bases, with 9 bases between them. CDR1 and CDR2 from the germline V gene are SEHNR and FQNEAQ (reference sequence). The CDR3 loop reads CASSFRTAYGYTF. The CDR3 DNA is TGTGCCAGCAGCTTTCGAACAGCCTATGGCTACACCTTC.

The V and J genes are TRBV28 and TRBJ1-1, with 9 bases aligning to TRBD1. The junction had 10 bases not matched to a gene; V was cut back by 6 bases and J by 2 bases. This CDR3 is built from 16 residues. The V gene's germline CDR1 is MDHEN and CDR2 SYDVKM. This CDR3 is CASRTTGGELNTEAFF. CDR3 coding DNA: TGTGCCAGCAGGACAACAGGGGGCGAACTAAACACTGAAGCTTTCTTT.

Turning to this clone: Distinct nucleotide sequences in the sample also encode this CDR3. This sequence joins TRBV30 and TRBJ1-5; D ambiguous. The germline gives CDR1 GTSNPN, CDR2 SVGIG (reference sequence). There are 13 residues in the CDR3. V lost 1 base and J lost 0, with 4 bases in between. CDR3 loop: CAWSDGSNQPQHF. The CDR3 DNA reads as TGTGCCTGGAGTGACGGTAGCAATCAGCCCCAGCATTTT. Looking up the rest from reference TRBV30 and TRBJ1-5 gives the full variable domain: SQTIHQWPATLVQPVGSPLSLECTVEGTSNPNLYWYRQAAGRGLQLLFYSVGIGQISSEVPQNLSASRPQDRQFILSSKKLLLSDSGFYLCAWSDGSNQPQHFGDGTRLSIL.

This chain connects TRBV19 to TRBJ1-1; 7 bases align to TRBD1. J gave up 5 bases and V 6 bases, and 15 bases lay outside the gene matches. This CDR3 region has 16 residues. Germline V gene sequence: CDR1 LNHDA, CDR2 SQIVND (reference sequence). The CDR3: CASSLRDSSWNTEAFF. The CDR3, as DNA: TGTGCCAGTAGCCTCCGGGACAGCTCCTGGAATACTGAAGCTTTCTTT.

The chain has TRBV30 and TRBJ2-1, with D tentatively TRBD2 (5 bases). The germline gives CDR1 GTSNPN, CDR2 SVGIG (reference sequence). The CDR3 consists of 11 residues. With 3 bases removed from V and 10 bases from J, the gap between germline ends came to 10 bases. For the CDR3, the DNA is TGTGCCTGGAGGACACTAGTCGAGCAGTTCTTC. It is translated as CAWRTLVEQFF.